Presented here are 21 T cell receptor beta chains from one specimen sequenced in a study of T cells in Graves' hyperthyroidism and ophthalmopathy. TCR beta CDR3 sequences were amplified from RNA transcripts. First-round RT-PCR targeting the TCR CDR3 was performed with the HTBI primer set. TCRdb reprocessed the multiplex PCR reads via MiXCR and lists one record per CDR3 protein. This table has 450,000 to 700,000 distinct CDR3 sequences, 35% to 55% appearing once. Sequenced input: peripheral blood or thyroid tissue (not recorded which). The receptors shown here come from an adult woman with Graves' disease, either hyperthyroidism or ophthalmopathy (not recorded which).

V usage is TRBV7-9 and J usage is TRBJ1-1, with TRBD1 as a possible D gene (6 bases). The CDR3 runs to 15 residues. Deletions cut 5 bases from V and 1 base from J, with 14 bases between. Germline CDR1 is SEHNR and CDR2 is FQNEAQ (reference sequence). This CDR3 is CASSPISGANTEAFF. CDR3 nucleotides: TGTGCCAGCAGCCCGATATCAGGGGCGAACACTGAAGCTTTCTTT.

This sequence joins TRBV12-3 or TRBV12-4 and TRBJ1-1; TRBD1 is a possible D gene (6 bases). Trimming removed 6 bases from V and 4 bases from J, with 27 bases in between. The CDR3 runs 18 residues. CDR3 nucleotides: TGTGCCAGCAGGGGGGAAGCGGCCTCCTACAGGGCTAGCACTGAAGCTTTCTTT. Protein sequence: CASRGEAASYRASTEAFF.

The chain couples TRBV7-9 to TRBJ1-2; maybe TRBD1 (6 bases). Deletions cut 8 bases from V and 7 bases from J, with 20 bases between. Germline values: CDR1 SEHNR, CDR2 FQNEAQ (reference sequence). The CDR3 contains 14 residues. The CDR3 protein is CASAGRGAYSGYTF. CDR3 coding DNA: TGTGCCAGCGCGGGACGGGGGGCCTATAGTGGCTACACCTTC. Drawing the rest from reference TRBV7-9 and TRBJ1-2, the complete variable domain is DTGVSQNPRHKITKRGQNVTFRCDPISEHNRLYWYRQTLGQGPEFLTYFQNEAQLEKSRLLSDRFSAERPKGSFSTLEIQRTEQGDSAMYLCASAGRGAYSGYTFGSGTRLTVV.

The CDR3 sequence: CSARVTRGQETQHF. CDR3 coding DNA: TGCAGTGCTAGAGTCACGAGGGGACAAGAGACCCAGCATTTT. J is TRBJ1-5 and V is TRBV20-1, with D possibly TRBD1 on 6 matching bases. Germline V gene sequence: CDR1 DFQATT, CDR2 SNEGSKA (reference sequence). The CDR3 is 14 residues long. V shed 1 base and J shed 11 bases, with 18 bases lying between them.

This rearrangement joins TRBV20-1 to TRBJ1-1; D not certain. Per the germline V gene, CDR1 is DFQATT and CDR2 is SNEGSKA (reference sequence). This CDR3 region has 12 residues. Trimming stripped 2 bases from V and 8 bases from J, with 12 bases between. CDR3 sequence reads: CSARSPPAEAFF. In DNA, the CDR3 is TGCAGTGCTAGATCACCTCCAGCCGAAGCTTTCTTT.

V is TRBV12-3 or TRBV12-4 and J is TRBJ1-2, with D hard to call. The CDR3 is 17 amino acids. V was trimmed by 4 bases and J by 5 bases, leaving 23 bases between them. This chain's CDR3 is CASSSLEISPPYYGYTF. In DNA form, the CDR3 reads TGTGCCAGCAGTTCTCTAGAAATAAGCCCCCCCTATTATGGCTACACCTTC.

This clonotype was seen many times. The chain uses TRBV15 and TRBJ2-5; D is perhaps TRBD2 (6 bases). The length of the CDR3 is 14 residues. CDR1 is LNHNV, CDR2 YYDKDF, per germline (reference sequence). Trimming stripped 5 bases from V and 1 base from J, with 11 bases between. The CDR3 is CATSRRDSQETQYF. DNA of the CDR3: TGTGCCACCAGCCGCCGGGACTCCCAAGAGACCCAGTACTTC.

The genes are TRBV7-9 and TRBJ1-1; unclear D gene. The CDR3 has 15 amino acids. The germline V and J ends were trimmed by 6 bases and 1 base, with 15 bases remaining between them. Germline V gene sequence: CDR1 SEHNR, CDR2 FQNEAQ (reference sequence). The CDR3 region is CASRYISPGNTEAFF. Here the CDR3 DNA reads TGTGCCAGCAGGTACATTTCCCCCGGGAACACTGAAGCTTTCTTT.

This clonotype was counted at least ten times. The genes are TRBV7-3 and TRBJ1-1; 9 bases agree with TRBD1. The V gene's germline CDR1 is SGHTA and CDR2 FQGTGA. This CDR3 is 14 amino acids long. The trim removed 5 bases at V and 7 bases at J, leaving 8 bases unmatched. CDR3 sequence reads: CASSRQGDSSEAFF. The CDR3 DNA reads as TGTGCCAGCAGCAGACAGGGGGACAGCAGTGAAGCTTTCTTT.

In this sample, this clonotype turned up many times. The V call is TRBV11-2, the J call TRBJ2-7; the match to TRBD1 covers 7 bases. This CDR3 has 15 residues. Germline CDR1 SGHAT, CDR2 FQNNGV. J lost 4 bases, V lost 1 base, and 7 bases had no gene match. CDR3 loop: CASSLALGTVYEQYF. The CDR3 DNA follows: TGTGCCAGCAGCTTAGCTTTAGGGACAGTTTACGAGCAGTACTTC. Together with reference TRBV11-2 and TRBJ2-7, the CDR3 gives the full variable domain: EAGVAQSPRYKIIEKRQSVAFWCNPISGHATLYWYQQILGQGPKLLIQFQNNGVVDDSQLPKDRFSAERLKGVDSTLKIQPAKLEDSAVYLCASSLALGTVYEQYFGPGTRLTVT.

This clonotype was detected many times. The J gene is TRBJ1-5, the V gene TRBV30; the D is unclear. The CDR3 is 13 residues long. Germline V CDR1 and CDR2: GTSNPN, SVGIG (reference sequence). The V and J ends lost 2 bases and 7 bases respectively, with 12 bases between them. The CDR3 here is CAWSKDGGQPQHF. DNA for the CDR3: TGTGCCTGGAGTAAGGACGGTGGACAGCCCCAGCATTTT.

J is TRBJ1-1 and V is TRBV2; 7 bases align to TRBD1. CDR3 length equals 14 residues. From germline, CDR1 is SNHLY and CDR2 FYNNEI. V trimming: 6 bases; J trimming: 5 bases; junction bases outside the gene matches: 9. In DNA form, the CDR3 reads TGTGCCAGCAGCTTCCGGGACAGAGATACTGAAGCTTTCTTT. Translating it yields CASSFRDRDTEAFF.

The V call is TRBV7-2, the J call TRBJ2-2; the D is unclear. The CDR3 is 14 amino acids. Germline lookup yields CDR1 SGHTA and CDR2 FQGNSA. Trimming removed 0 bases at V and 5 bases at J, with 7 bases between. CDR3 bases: TGTGCCAGCAGCTTAGCACCAGTGACCGGGGAGCTGTTTTTT. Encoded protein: CASSLAPVTGELFF.

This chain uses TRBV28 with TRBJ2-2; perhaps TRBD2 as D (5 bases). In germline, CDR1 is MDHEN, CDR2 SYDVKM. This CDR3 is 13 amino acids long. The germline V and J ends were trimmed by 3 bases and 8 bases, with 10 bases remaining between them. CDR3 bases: TGTGCCAGCAGTTTTCTGAGGGCAGGGGAGCTGTTTTTT. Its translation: CASSFLRAGELFF. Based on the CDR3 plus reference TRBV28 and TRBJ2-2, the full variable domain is DVKVTQSSRYLVKRTGEKVFLECVQDMDHENMFWYRQDPGLGLRLIYFSYDVKMKEKGDIPEGYSVSREKKERFSLILESASTNQTSMYLCASSFLRAGELFFGEGSRLTVL.

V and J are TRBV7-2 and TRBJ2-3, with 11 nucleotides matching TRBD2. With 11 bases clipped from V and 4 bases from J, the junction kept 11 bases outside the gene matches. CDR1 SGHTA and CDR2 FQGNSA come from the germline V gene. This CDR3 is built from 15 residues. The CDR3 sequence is CACAGVAGGADTQYF. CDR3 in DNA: TGTGCCTGCGCGGGAGTAGCGGGAGGGGCAGATACGCAGTATTTT.

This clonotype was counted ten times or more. DNA for the CDR3: TGTGCCAGCAGTTTAAAGCAGCCCCAGCATTTT. Translating it yields CASSLKQPQHF. This rearrangement joins TRBV28 to TRBJ1-5; no definite D call. This CDR3 comprises 11 residues. V lost 2 bases, J lost 7 bases, and 3 bases lay in between. Germline loops: CDR1 MDHEN, CDR2 SYDVKM.

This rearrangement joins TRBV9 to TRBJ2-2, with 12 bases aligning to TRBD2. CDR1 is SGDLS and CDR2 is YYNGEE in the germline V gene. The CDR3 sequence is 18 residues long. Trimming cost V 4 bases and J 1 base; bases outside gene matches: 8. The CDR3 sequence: CASSPRLAGAQNTGELFF. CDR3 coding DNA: TGTGCCAGCAGCCCTAGACTAGCGGGAGCGCAGAACACCGGGGAGCTGTTTTTT.

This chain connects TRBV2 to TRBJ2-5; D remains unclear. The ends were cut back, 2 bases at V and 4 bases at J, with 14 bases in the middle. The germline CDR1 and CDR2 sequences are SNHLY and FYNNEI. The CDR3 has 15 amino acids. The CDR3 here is CASSEQQAWRETQYF. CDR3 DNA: TGTGCCAGCAGTGAACAGCAGGCGTGGCGAGAGACCCAGTACTTC.

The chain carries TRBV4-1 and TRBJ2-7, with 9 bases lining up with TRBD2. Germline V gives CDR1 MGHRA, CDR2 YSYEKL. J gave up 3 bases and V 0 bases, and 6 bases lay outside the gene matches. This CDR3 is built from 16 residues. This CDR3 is CASSQDQGLADYEQYF. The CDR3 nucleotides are TGCGCCAGCAGCCAAGATCAGGGACTAGCAGACTACGAGCAGTACTTC.

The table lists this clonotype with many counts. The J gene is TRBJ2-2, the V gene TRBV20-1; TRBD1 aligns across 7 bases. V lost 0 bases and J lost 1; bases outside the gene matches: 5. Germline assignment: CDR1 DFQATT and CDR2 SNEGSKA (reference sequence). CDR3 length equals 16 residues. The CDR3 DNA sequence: TGCAGTGCTAGAGATGAGGGGACAGAGAACACCGGGGAGCTGTTTTTT. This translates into CSARDEGTENTGELFF.

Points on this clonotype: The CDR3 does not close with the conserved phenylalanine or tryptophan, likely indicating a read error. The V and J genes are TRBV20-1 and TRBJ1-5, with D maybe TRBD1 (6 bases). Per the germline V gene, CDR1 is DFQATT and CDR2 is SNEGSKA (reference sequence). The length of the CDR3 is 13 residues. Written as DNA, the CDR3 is TGCAGTGCTCTCGACAGGACGGGCCAGCCTCAGCATGTT. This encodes CSALDRTGQPQHV.